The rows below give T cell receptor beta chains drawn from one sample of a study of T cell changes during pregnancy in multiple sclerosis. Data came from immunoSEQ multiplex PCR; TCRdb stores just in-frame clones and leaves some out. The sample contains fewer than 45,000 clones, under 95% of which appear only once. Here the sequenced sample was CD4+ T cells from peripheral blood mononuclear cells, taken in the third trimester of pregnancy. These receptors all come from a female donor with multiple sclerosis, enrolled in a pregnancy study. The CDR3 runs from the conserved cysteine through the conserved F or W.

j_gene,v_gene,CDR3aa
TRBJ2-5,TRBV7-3,CASSCGQGWETQYF
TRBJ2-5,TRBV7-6,CASSFSGGTGETQYF
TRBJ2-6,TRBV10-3,CAIAGTGASGANVLTF
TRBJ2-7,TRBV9,CASSRDGSSYEQYF
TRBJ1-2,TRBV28,CASSLGQSGYTF
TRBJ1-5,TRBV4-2,CASSQEPQGNQPQHF
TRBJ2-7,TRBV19,CASSILGTGDEQYF
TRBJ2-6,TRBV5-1,CASSIGGTGANVLTF
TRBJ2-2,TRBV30,CASPPKREGSTGELFF
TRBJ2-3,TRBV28,CASSFQPNRVWTDTQYF
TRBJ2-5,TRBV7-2,CASSLGKTSGASRETQYF
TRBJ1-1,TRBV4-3,CASSQGRDTEAFF
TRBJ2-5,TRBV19,CASSELAIQTQYF
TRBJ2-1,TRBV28,CASSGWGGDYNEQFF
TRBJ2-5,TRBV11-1,CASSPWEGDSFQETQYF
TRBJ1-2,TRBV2,CASSRDRGWGGYTF
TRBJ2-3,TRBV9,CASSVAPSGGPRSDTQYF